Following are 18 T cell receptor beta chains from one sample sequenced in a study of T cells expressing NK-cell markers (dated by TCRdb to 2020 to 2021). Libraries were built with 5' RACE. These reads were obtained on an Illumina HiSeq 2000. Through TCRdb reprocessing, the reads give one entry per CDR3 protein sequence; DNA is omitted. The sample table holds 500,000 to 700,000 distinct CDR3 sequences. Approximately 3.6% of the sample goes to the ten largest clones. Sequencing was carried out using blood T cells: a sorted CD56 or NKG2C T cell subset, CD4+ or CD8+ T cells, or bulk PBMC T cells (not recorded which). All receptors derive from a young man in good health. Donor details come from another sample of the same person, matched by shared clones.

The V gene is TRBV29-1, the J gene TRBJ1-2. Germline assignment: CDR1 SQVTM and CDR2 ANQGSEA. This CDR3 has 13 residues. This chain's CDR3 is CSVTDKRIYGYTF. The full variable domain, its missing parts supplied by reference TRBV29-1 and TRBJ1-2, is SAVISQKPSRDICQRGTSLTIQCQVDSQVTMMFWYRQQPGQSLTLIATANQGSEATYESGFVIDKFPISRPNLTFSTLTVSNMSPEDSSIYLCSVTDKRIYGYTFGSGTRLTVV.

The chain links TRBV6-5 to TRBJ2-5; TCRdb reports TRBD1, a call that lacks DNA to check it against. The CDR3 is 15 residues long. Germline V gene data show CDR1 as MNHEY and CDR2 as SVGAGI. CDR3: CASSSGTGGLQTQYF.

V usage is TRBV6-2 or TRBV6-3 and J usage is TRBJ2-3; TCRdb's D call of TRBD1 is untestable without DNA. The CDR3 is 14 residues long. Germline CDR1 is MNHEY and CDR2 is SVGEGT. CDR3 sequence: CASIKGAQTDTQYF.

The V call is TRBV5-1, the J call TRBJ2-1. Germline-derived CDR1 and CDR2 are SGHRS and YFSETQ. This CDR3 contains 13 residues. CDR3 protein: CASSLEFLEPQFF.

The chain couples TRBV20-1 to TRBJ2-5; lacking DNA, the TRBD2 call made by TCRdb goes unchecked. CDR1 is DFQATT, CDR2 SNEGSKA, per germline (reference sequence). The CDR3 is 16 amino acids. This CDR3 reads CSAREGTSGRGETQYF.

This rearrangement joins TRBV7-3 to TRBJ2-7; lacking DNA, the TRBD1 call made by TCRdb goes unchecked. Looked up from germline, CDR1 is SGHTA and CDR2 is FQGTGA. The CDR3 loop spans 15 amino acids. CDR3 sequence reads: CASSSGTGINYEQYF.

The chain has TRBV11-2 and TRBJ2-7. The CDR3 length is 12 residues. Germline CDR1 is SGHAT and CDR2 is FQNNGV. The CDR3 here is CASTLAVDEQYF.

This chain joins TRBV11-3 and TRBJ1-1; TCRdb names TRBD1, which stays unverified in the absence of DNA. The V gene's germline CDR1 is SGHNT and CDR2 YENEEA. The length of the CDR3 is 14 residues. CDR3 protein: CASSLDFRGTEAFF. The full variable domain, with the rest looked up from reference TRBV11-3 and TRBJ1-1, is EAGVVQSPRYKIIEKKQPVAFWCNPISGHNTLYWYLQNLGQGPELLIRYENEEAVDDSQLPKDRFSAERLKGVDSTLKIQPAELGDSAVYLCASSLDFRGTEAFFGQGTRLTVV.

The rearrangement uses TRBV5-1 and TRBJ2-3; the TRBD2 assignment by TCRdb is unverifiable without DNA. The CDR3 is 15 residues long. Germline CDR1 reads SGHRS; CDR2 reads YFSETQ. CDR3 residues: CASSLVSGSSDTQYF.

The chain carries TRBV12-5 and TRBJ2-3; absent DNA, TCRdb's TRBD2 call cannot be checked. Germline CDR1 reads LGHNT; CDR2 reads FRNRAP. The CDR3 consists of 17 residues. The CDR3 region is CASGSSGITSSTDTQYF.

The chain joins TRBV6-6 to TRBJ2-7. The CDR3 length is 11 residues. CDR1 is MNHNY, CDR2 SVGAGI, per germline (reference sequence). The CDR3 protein is CASGLYYEQYF.

V and J are TRBV15 and TRBJ2-3; TCRdb indicates TRBD1, and absent DNA this call remains unverified. The germline V gene encodes CDR1 LNHNV and CDR2 YYDKDF (reference sequence). The CDR3 length is 16 residues. Here the CDR3 reads CATSRAGTGGQDTQYF.

V gene TRBV2 combines with J gene TRBJ1-1; TCRdb proposes TRBD1, but this gene call is untestable without DNA. CDR3 length equals 16 residues. Germline V gene lookup returns CDR1 SNHLY and CDR2 FYNNEI. This chain's CDR3 is CASSERGGEWNTEAFF.

The CDR3 sequence is CASTGSYSNQPQHF. The rearrangement joins TRBV28 to TRBJ1-5. The CDR3 covers 14 residues. Germline assignment: CDR1 MDHEN and CDR2 SYDVKM.

CDR3 residues: CSVYRRGGTGELFF. This chain uses TRBV29-1 with TRBJ2-2; with no DNA, the TCRdb D assignment of TRBD1 cannot be verified. This CDR3 comprises 14 residues. From germline, CDR1 is SQVTM and CDR2 ANQGSEA.

The chain couples TRBV3-1 to TRBJ2-2; TCRdb lists TRBD1, though no DNA is available to test this call. The CDR3 is 15 residues long. Germline V CDR1 and CDR2: LGHDT, YNNKEL (reference sequence). CDR3: CASSNRDGLTGELFF.

The rearrangement links TRBV10-3 to TRBJ2-7; TCRdb proposes TRBD1, but this gene call is untestable without DNA. Germline V gene lookup returns CDR1 ENHRY and CDR2 SYGVKD. The CDR3 length is 15 residues. CDR3 in amino acids: CAISDLGDRTYEQYF.

This chain uses TRBV15 with TRBJ2-1. Germline V gives CDR1 LNHNV, CDR2 YYDKDF (reference sequence). The CDR3 spans 15 residues. The CDR3 sequence is CATSSDNSRWNEQFF.